This is a list of T cell receptor beta chains from one sample in a study of blood T cell repertoires in COVID-19. Here immunoSEQ multiplex PCR was the method, and the copy in TCRdb shows in-frame clones only, minus some. The sample has about 34,000 clones, less than 95% seen once. Material: peripheral blood. The source is a man older than 75 with acute or convalescent COVID-19. Each CDR3 is given with its conserved first and last residue. D genes are given only for firm matches. Clone size is given for some rows only: seen once, a few or many times, or a class if the clone is expanded.

v_gene	j_gene	d_gene	abundance	CDR3aa	CDR3nt
TRBV18	TRBJ2-2	TRBD1	few	CASSPVGQGNTGELFF	TGTGCCAGCTCACCTGTTGGACAGGGGAACACCGGGGAGCTGTTTTTT
TRBV6-5	TRBJ1-2	.	.	CASSGKSNYGYTF	TGTGCCAGCTCAGGGAAGTCGAACTATGGCTACACCTTC
TRBV2	TRBJ2-5	.	.	CASRQGAGGQETQYF	TGTGCCAGCAGACAGGGTGCCGGTGGGCAAGAGACCCAGTACTTC
TRBV6-5	TRBJ1-5	TRBD1	.	CASSWDRGLNQPQHF	TGTGCCAGCAGTTGGGACAGGGGACTCAATCAGCCCCAGCATTTT
TRBV7-9	TRBJ2-3	.	.	CASSPGLDTDTQYF	TGTGCCAGCAGCCCGGGACTCGACACAGATACGCAGTATTTT
TRBV11-3	TRBJ2-2	TRBD2	.	CASSLTSGHTGELFF	TGTGCCAGCAGCCTGACTAGCGGGCACACCGGGGAGCTGTTTTTT
TRBV7-8	TRBJ2-7	.	.	CASSLNLGQHDGEQYF	TGTGCCAGCAGCTTAAACCTGGGGCAGCACGACGGCGAGCAGTACTTC
TRBV7-8	TRBJ1-3	.	.	CASSLAPTGSGNTIYF	TGTGCCAGCAGCTTAGCCCCTACGGGCTCTGGAAACACCATATATTTT
TRBV18	TRBJ1-4	.	once	CASSTGREGQNEKLFF	TGTGCCAGCTCAACCGGCCGAGAGGGTCAGAATGAAAAACTGTTTTTT
TRBV11-3	TRBJ2-6	.	.	CASSSWGFSGANVLTF	TGTGCCAGCAGCTCCTGGGGCTTCTCTGGGGCCAACGTCCTGACTTTC
TRBV19	TRBJ1-2	.	.	CASSIGLGQGNYGYTF	TGTGCCAGTAGTATAGGTTTAGGACAAGGCAACTATGGCTACACCTTC
TRBV10-2	TRBJ1-6	TRBD1	few	CASSEARGSPLHF	TGCGCCAGCAGTGAAGCCAGGGGGAGCCCCCTCCACTTT
TRBV6-1	TRBJ2-7	.	.	CASSELQGISYEQYF	TGTGCCAGCAGTGAGCTTCAGGGAATCTCCTACGAGCAGTACTTC
TRBV11-1	TRBJ2-2	TRBD2	.	CASSFSGGADTGELFF	TGTGCCAGCAGCTTTAGCGGGGGGGCTGACACCGGGGAGCTGTTTTTT
TRBV5-4	TRBJ2-3	.	.	CASSVDISSTDTQYF	TGTGCCAGCAGCGTGGACATCTCTAGCACAGATACGCAGTATTTT
TRBV19	TRBJ2-2	.	.	CASTLMAGQGGELFF	TGTGCCAGTACCCTAATGGCAGGGCAGGGCGGGGAGCTGTTTTTT
TRBV3-1/TRBV3-2	TRBJ2-2	.	.	CASSQGFPQGGTGELFF	TGTGCCAGCAGCCAAGGTTTTCCGCAGGGCGGCACCGGGGAGCTGTTTTTT
TRBV2	TRBJ2-7	.	.	CASTGHGSYEQYF	TGTGCCAGCACTGGACACGGCTCCTACGAGCAGTACTTC
TRBV28	TRBJ1-5	TRBD1	.	CASSQRTGYSNQPQHF	TGTGCCAGCAGTCAACGGACAGGTTATAGCAATCAGCCCCAGCATTTT
TRBV3-1/TRBV3-2	TRBJ2-7	.	.	CASSQKWGKFPYEQYF	TGTGCCAGCAGCCAAAAGTGGGGCAAGTTTCCCTACGAGCAGTACTTC
TRBV19	TRBJ2-5	TRBD2	.	CASSSTSAETQYF	TGTGCCAGTAGTTCGACTAGCGCAGAGACCCAGTACTTC
TRBV5-6	TRBJ2-3	TRBD1	.	CASSDEGAPGTQYF	TGTGCCAGCAGCGACGAGGGGGCACCTGGTACGCAGTATTTT
TRBV9	TRBJ2-3	TRBD2	.	CASSYTSGGVTDTQYF	TGTGCCAGCAGCTATACTAGCGGGGGAGTCACAGATACGCAGTATTTT
TRBV2	TRBJ2-1	TRBD2	.	CASSDSGSLNEQFF	TGTGCCAGCAGTGATAGCGGGTCCTTGAATGAGCAGTTCTTC
TRBV14	TRBJ2-3	TRBD1	.	CASSQQGQGIADTQYF	TGTGCCAGCAGCCAACAGGGACAGGGGATTGCAGATACGCAGTATTTT
TRBV5-1	TRBJ2-1	TRBD1	.	CASSATAGTGEKFF	TGCGCCAGCAGCGCCACCGCCGGGACAGGGGAAAAGTTCTTC
TRBV18	TRBJ2-7	.	.	CASSSDSYEQYF	TGTGCCAGCTCATCGGACAGCTACGAGCAGTACTTC
TRBV2	TRBJ2-7	.	.	CASSGLAGATYEQYF	TGTGCCAGCAGTGGACTCGCGGGGGCCACCTACGAGCAGTACTTC
TRBV29-1	TRBJ1-1	.	.	CSVAIGGVNTEAFF	TGCAGCGTTGCGATTGGCGGGGTGAACACTGAAGCTTTCTTT
TRBV10-3	TRBJ2-3	.	.	CAISGRPTDTQYF	TGTGCCATCAGTGGGCGGCCCACAGATACGCAGTATTTT
TRBV30	TRBJ1-5	.	.	CAWRTYPGQPQHF	TGTGCCTGGAGAACCTATCCCGGGCAGCCCCAGCATTTT
TRBV12-2	TRBJ2-2	.	.	CASRLVAGGSNTGELFF	.
TRBV6-4	TRBJ2-7	TRBD2	.	CAATSVSGGPYEQYF	TGTGCAGCAACTTCTGTTAGCGGGGGGCCCTACGAGCAGTACTTC
TRBV10-3	TRBJ1-4	.	.	CAISISTQAGEKLFF	TGTGCCATCAGCATAAGCACCCAGGCGGGAGAAAAACTGTTTTTT
TRBV28	TRBJ2-7	.	once	CASNPGGLAYEQYF	TGTGCCAGCAATCCGGGGGGCTTAGCCTACGAGCAGTACTTC
TRBV18	TRBJ2-3	.	.	CASSPQGPPTQYF	TGTGCCAGCTCACCTCAGGGCCCCCCAACGCAGTATTTT
TRBV18	TRBJ2-1	TRBD1	.	CASSPGGTGVLYGQFF	TGTGCCAGCTCACCCGGAGGGACAGGGGTTTTATATGGGCAGTTCTTC
TRBV19	TRBJ1-1	TRBD1	.	CASSTFRQGGTEAFF	TGTGCCAGTAGTACATTCAGACAGGGTGGCACTGAAGCTTTCTTT
TRBV5-4	TRBJ1-1	.	.	CASSTSGSGTEAFF	TGTGCCAGCAGTACCTCGGGGTCGGGCACTGAAGCTTTCTTT
TRBV5-1	TRBJ2-1	TRBD1	once	CASSLDLGQSGWNEQFF	TGCGCCAGCAGCTTGGACCTGGGACAGTCCGGTTGGAATGAGCAGTTCTTC
TRBV5-6	TRBJ1-5	TRBD1	.	CASSLNRGMEQPQHF	TGTGCCAGCAGCTTGAACAGGGGGATGGAACAGCCCCAGCATTTT
TRBV28	TRBJ1-5	.	.	CASSQDRRGNQPQHF	TGTGCCAGCAGTCAAGACAGGCGGGGGAATCAGCCCCAGCATTTT
TRBV14	TRBJ2-1	TRBD2	.	CASSLYGRHNEQFF	TGTGCCAGCAGCCTATACGGGAGGCACAATGAGCAGTTCTTC
TRBV11-2	TRBJ2-1	.	.	CASSREGDEQFF	TGTGCCAGCAGCCGTGAGGGTGATGAGCAGTTCTTC
TRBV10-1	TRBJ2-3	TRBD1	.	CASSESRGTGHTDTQYF	TGCGCCAGCAGTGAGTCCAGAGGGACAGGGCACACAGATACGCAGTATTTT
TRBV12-2	TRBJ2-7	.	.	CASRLYTSYEQYF	TGTGCAAGTCGCTTATACACCTCCTACGAGCAGTACTTC
TRBV5-6	TRBJ1-2	.	.	CASSARGRDGYTF	TGTGCCAGCAGCGCTAGAGGCAGGGATGGCTACACCTTC
TRBV6-5	TRBJ2-1	.	.	CASSIRGGLREQFF	TGTGCCAGCAGTATAAGGGGAGGTCTTCGTGAGCAGTTCTTC
TRBV12-3/TRBV12-4	TRBJ1-2	TRBD1	.	CASTVGRGQGYTF	TGTGCCAGCACCGTGGGCAGGGGGCAAGGCTACACCTTC
TRBV5-1	TRBJ2-2	.	.	CASSQGHDTGELFF	TGCGCCAGCAGCCAGGGACACGACACCGGGGAGCTGTTTTTT
TRBV10-3	TRBJ2-2	.	.	CAISDNDKEDANTGELFF	TGTGCCATCAGTGATAACGACAAGGAAGACGCGAACACCGGGGAGCTGTTTTTT
TRBV15	TRBJ2-7	TRBD2	.	CATSRDLSSGAYEQYF	TGTGCCACCAGCAGAGATCTATCTAGCGGGGCTTACGAGCAGTACTTC
TRBV5-1	TRBJ1-4	.	.	CASSLLSAATNEKLFF	TGCGCCAGCAGCTTGCTCAGCGCTGCAACTAATGAAAAACTGTTTTTT
TRBV6-4	TRBJ2-3	.	.	CASSAQGGLGDTQYF	TGTGCCAGCAGTGCGCAGGGGGGCTTAGGAGATACGCAGTATTTT
TRBV2	TRBJ2-3	TRBD2	.	CASTPGLAGEVDTQYF	TGTGCCAGCACCCCGGGACTAGCGGGGGAGGTAGATACGCAGTATTTT
TRBV7-2	TRBJ2-7	.	.	CASSPQGRDYEQYF	TGTGCCAGCAGCCCACAGGGTCGAGACTACGAGCAGTACTTC
TRBV10-1	TRBJ1-1	.	.	CATSKGNTEAFF	TGCGCCACATCGAAGGGGAATACTGAAGCTTTCTTT
TRBV28	TRBJ2-5	.	.	CASTRTGNYQETQYF	TGTGCCAGCACTCGTACAGGGAATTACCAAGAGACCCAGTACTTC
TRBV28	TRBJ2-4	TRBD1	few	CASSLAGQGNIQYF	TGTGCCAGCAGTTTGGCGGGACAGGGGAACATTCAGTACTTC
TRBV2	TRBJ1-1	.	.	CASSYAVNTEAFF	TGTGCCAGCAGTTATGCAGTGAACACTGAAGCTTTCTTT